This T cell receptor beta chain stems from a study of blood T cell repertoires in COVID-19. The wider study: Italy, Spain and the United States were the sources of the convalescent and acute COVID-19 samples. Sources were T cells, B-cell-depleted T cells, or PBMCs; the material itself was cDNA or gDNA.

The CDR3 is made up of 13 amino acids. Deletions cut 5 bases from V and 6 bases from J, with 13 bases between. Germline CDR1 is SGHTA and CDR2 is FQGNSA. Cohorts were assigned according to the clinical history that participants reported. Under the authors' procedure: By means of reference gene primer amplification, nucleated cell counts were estimated. The method was immunoSEQ multiplex PCR; TCRdb's version includes in-frame clones alone and lacks a portion of them. That table is the source of V, J and clone size, and D and trimming were worked out from the DNA. This repertoire shows some 260,000 clones, roughly 90% found once; its top ten account for 6% to 7%.

J is TRBJ2-5 and V is TRBV7-2; a weak D match, TRBD2 (6 bases). The sequencing sample was made of PBMCs or T cells enriched from blood (not recorded which). The sequence was obtained from a woman in her twenties or thirties with acute COVID-19. This chain's CDR3 is CASSTGTRKTQYF. The CDR3 coding sequence is TGTGCCAGCAGCACTGGGACTCGAAAGACCCAGTACTTC.